The 10 T cell receptor beta chains in this list originate from one sample, sequenced in a study of shared clonotypes between healthy human individuals. Generated by immunoSEQ multiplex PCR, the TCRdb table keeps only in-frame clones and is missing some. This table has approximately 1,000,000 clones, approximately 80% appearing once. Sequencing used memory CD4+ T cells from PBMCs. Documented subset: CD45RA-negative fraction. The receptors shown here come from a man aged 18 to 29 in good health. Some clones in this sample may be carry-over from other donors' samples.

The chain joins TRBV18 to TRBJ2-3; no reliable D call. Per germline, CDR1 KGHSH and CDR2 LQKENI. Trimming pared 6 bases from V and 5 bases from J, leaving 15 bases between. CDR3 length: 14 amino acids. CDR3 nucleotide sequence: TGTGCCAGCTCTTTGCACACCCGAGGAGATACGCAGTATTTT. This encodes CASSLHTRGDTQYF.

The chain employs TRBV29-1 and TRBJ2-7; TRBD2 might be the D (5 bases). Germline V CDR1 and CDR2: SQVTM, ANQGSEA. The CDR3 extends over 13 amino acids. Trimming took off 6 bases at V and 0 bases at J, with 12 bases between the two ends. CDR3 protein: CSVISARSYEQYF. DNA for the CDR3: TGCAGCGTAATTAGCGCACGCTCCTACGAGCAGTACTTC.

This clone was seen more than once but under ten times. The chain has TRBV25-1 and TRBJ1-6; D uncertain. V shed 6 bases and J shed 14 bases, with 14 bases lying between them. The CDR3 sequence is 12 residues long. The germline CDR1 and CDR2 sequences are MGHDK and SYGVNS. CDR3 region: CASRGSTAALHF. The CDR3 nucleotides are TGTGCCAGCAGGGGGTCGACTGCGGCCCTCCACTTT.

The CDR3 DNA is TGTGCCAGTAGTATAGGTAAAGCAGGCGAGCAGTACTTC. This encodes CASSIGKAGEQYF. The chain couples TRBV19 to TRBJ2-7; no clear D gene. Germline V gives CDR1 LNHDA, CDR2 SQIVND (reference sequence). V shed 1 base and J shed 6 bases, with 10 bases lying between them. This CDR3 is built from 13 residues.

The chain joins TRBV5-1 to TRBJ2-1; a possible D gene is TRBD2 (6 bases). V was cut by 5 bases and J by 8 bases, with 20 bases left in between. The CDR3 length is 15 residues. The V gene's germline CDR1 is SGHRS and CDR2 YFSETQ. The CDR3 sequence is CASSHTRAGMDEQFF. CDR3 DNA: TGCGCCAGCAGTCATACCCGTGCGGGGATGGATGAGCAGTTCTTC.

The chain employs TRBV5-1 and TRBJ2-1; D is perhaps TRBD2 (6 bases). The ends were cut back, 2 bases at V and 5 bases at J, with 11 bases in the middle. Germline CDR1 is SGHRS and CDR2 is YFSETQ. The CDR3 sequence is 14 residues long. This chain's CDR3 is CASSFAGPDNEQFF. CDR3 sequence (DNA): TGCGCCAGCAGCTTCGCGGGGCCGGACAATGAGCAGTTCTTC.

The chain recombines TRBV7-8 with TRBJ2-7; 12 bases line up with TRBD2. Per the germline V gene, CDR1 is SGHVS and CDR2 is FQNEAQ. This CDR3 contains 14 residues. V was pared by 5 bases and J by 5 bases, with 4 bases of the junction left unmatched. DNA for the CDR3: TGTGCCAGCAGCCCTCGACTAGCGGGAGACGAGCAGTACTTC. Amino acids: CASSPRLAGDEQYF.

Of note for this clone: One end of the junction fails to match germline, which may point to a read error. This chain uses TRBV5-1 with TRBJ2-7; D remains ambiguous. This CDR3 spans 15 amino acids. Germline V lookup: CDR1 SGHRS, CDR2 YFSETQ. The DNA for the CDR3 is TGCGGCAGCAGCTCGGGCAACGGTAGATACTACGAGCAGTACTTC. This sequence encodes CGSSSGNGRYYEQYF.

The J gene is TRBJ2-7, the V gene TRBV5-4, with D hard to call. The V gene's germline CDR1 is SGHNT and CDR2 YYREEE (reference sequence). The CDR3 is 12 residues long. V lost 2 bases to trimming and J lost 0 bases, with 3 bases between them. The CDR3 nucleotides read TGTGCCAGCAGCTTTCACTCCTACGAGCAGTACTTC. Residues: CASSFHSYEQYF. Full variable domain (missing parts from reference TRBV5-4 and TRBJ2-7): ETGVTQSPTHLIKTRGQQVTLRCSSQSGHNTVSWYQQALGQGPQFIFQYYREEENGRGNFPPRFSGLQFPNYSSELNVNALELDDSALYLCASSFHSYEQYFGPGTRLTVT.

The chain is built from TRBV7-8 and TRBJ2-1; 9 bases are a match to TRBD1. This CDR3 has 15 residues. V shed 7 bases and J 3 bases; nucleotides not matched to a gene: 7. The germline V gene has CDR1 SGHVS and CDR2 FQNEAQ. The CDR3 DNA is TGTGCCAGCACCCCACAGGGGGCTTACTACAATGAGCAGTTCTTC. Amino acid sequence: CASTPQGAYYNEQFF.